The rows below give T cell receptor beta chains drawn from one sample of a study of blood T cells in healthy people across ages. TCRdb re-analysed the 5' RACE reads in MiXCR, keeping a single row per CDR3 protein. The sample contains hundreds of thousands of distinct CDR3 sequences, 55% to 75% of which appear only once. The source material was blood. The receptors derive from a man aged 25 to 40 in good health. CDR3s include the opening cysteine and the closing phenylalanine or tryptophan. Each record gives: J gene, V gene, clone size, D gene, CDR3 DNA, CDR3 protein. A D gene is named only where the DNA matches it firmly. A clone size is listed for some rows: how often the clone was seen (once, few, many), or a class if it is expanded.

TRBJ1-2	TRBV7-9	.	.	TGTGCCAGCACTCAGACGGATGGCTACACCTTC	CASTQTDGYTF
TRBJ2-7	TRBV28	few	.	TGTGCCAGCAGTCCCGAGGGGGATCGGAATAGTTACGAGCAGTACTTC	CASSPEGDRNSYEQYF
TRBJ2-3	TRBV7-9	.	TRBD2	TGTGCCAGCAGCCTGGGACTAGCGGACCAAGATACGCAGTATTTT	CASSLGLADQDTQYF
TRBJ2-3	TRBV15	.	.	TGTGCCACCCGCAGAGATAGGGCTAGCGGCACAGATACGCAGTATTTT	CATRRDRASGTDTQYF
TRBJ2-7	TRBV2	few	.	TGTGCCAGCAGTGTCCAACAGGGCTACGAGCAGTACTTC	CASSVQQGYEQYF
TRBJ2-5	TRBV20-1	.	.	TGCAGTGGGGGCCTGGAGACCCAGTACTTC	CSGGLETQYF
TRBJ2-1	TRBV9	.	.	TGTGCCAGCAGCGCAGGACCCGAGAGGGACAATGAGCAGTTCTTC	CASSAGPERDNEQFF
TRBJ2-7	TRBV29-1	.	TRBD2	TGCAGCGTTGGACTAGCCCCCTACGAGCAGTACTTC	CSVGLAPYEQYF
TRBJ2-5	TRBV7-2	.	TRBD2	TGTGCCAGCAGCTTAACTAGCGTGGTCCAAGAGACCCAGTACTTC	CASSLTSVVQETQYF
TRBJ2-1	TRBV6-2/TRBV6-3	.	.	TGTGCCAGCAGTTCCGGGGCAACACCAAGCTCCTACAATGAGCAGTTCTTC	CASSSGATPSSYNEQFF
TRBJ2-7	TRBV20-1	.	.	TGCAGTGCTAGCGTGGTGACAGATCCCTACGAGCAGTACTTC	CSASVVTDPYEQYF
TRBJ2-7	TRBV7-2	.	TRBD2	TGTGCCGGCAGCCCACTAGCGGGAGGCTACGAGCAGTACTTC	CAGSPLAGGYEQYF
TRBJ1-2	TRBV5-1	.	.	TGCGCCAGCAGCTTGGCCTACAGAGATGGCTACACCTTC	CASSLAYRDGYTF
TRBJ2-5	TRBV5-1	.	.	TGCGCCAGCAGCTTTAGTATGGATGAGCAGTACTTC	CASSFSMDEQYF
TRBJ2-3	TRBV20-1	.	TRBD2	TGCAGTGCCCACACTAGCGCCCGCACAGATACGCAGTATTTT	CSAHTSARTDTQYF
TRBJ1-4	TRBV7-2	.	.	TGTGCCAGCAGCAGGGTCTCGGGAGGGAATGAAAAACTGTTTTTT	CASSRVSGGNEKLFF
TRBJ2-3	TRBV7-2	few	.	TGTGCCAGCAGCTTGGCTAGCCTTAGCACAGATACGCAGTATTTT	CASSLASLSTDTQYF
TRBJ1-5	TRBV12-5	.	.	TGTGCTAGTGCCCCGGGGGGGGTTAGCAATCAGCCCCAGCATTTT	CASAPGGVSNQPQHF
TRBJ2-7	TRBV4-3	few	.	TGCGCCAGCAGCCAAAGATGGCCCCCCCGGGTCAATGAGCAGTACTTC	CASSQRWPPRVNEQYF
TRBJ2-3	TRBV20-1	few	.	TGCAGTGCCCTCTGGGCCACAGATACGCAGTATTTT	CSALWATDTQYF
TRBJ2-3	TRBV2	few	TRBD2	TGTGCCAGCAGTGACCTCCTAGCGGGTAACACAGATACGCAGTATTTT	CASSDLLAGNTDTQYF
TRBJ2-3	TRBV20-1	few	.	TGCAGTGGGAACGGGGGCTCCACAGATACGCAGTATTTT	CSGNGGSTDTQYF
TRBJ2-3	TRBV4-3	few	TRBD2	TGCGCCAGCAGCCATGGGACTAGCGGGACCCCCTTCACAGATACGCAGTATTTT	CASSHGTSGTPFTDTQYF
TRBJ1-3	TRBV7-9	.	.	TGTGCCGGGGGACAAGGGACGGAGTTGTATGGAAACACCATATATTTT	CAGGQGTELYGNTIYF